The sequence of this TCR beta chain was determined in a study of neurological immune-mediated disorders. Study observations and caveats: None of the CDR3 amino acid sequences of expanded clones recurred across subjects, suggesting private repertoires in all groups.

The cDNA was produced through 5'RACE with 10-nucleotide random UMIs. MiXCR, applied by TCRdb to the 5' RACE reads, yields one record per CDR3 protein. The sample lists roughly 80,000 distinct CDR3 sequences, about 9.5% occurring once. This CDR3 spans 16 amino acids. From germline, CDR1 is SGHTA and CDR2 FQGNSA. The V gene end was trimmed by 5 bases and the J gene end by 5 bases; junction bases not matched to a gene: 7. This clonotype showed up many times. Its antigen is not known. This TCR was sampled from a middle-aged man in good health. The chain joins TRBV7-2 to TRBJ2-5, with 14 bases identical to TRBD2. Sequencing input: PBMCs. The DNA for the CDR3 is TGTGCCAGCAGCAAGACTAGCGGGGGGGCCCGGGAGACCCAGTACTTC. Translation: CASSKTSGGARETQYF.